The 3 T cell receptor beta chains given below trace back to one sample, sequenced in a study of PD-1 blockade in mismatch repair-deficient tumors. The method was immunoSEQ multiplex PCR; TCRdb's version includes in-frame clones alone and lacks a portion of them. The sample includes some 130,000 clones, around nine tenths of them seen just once. The specimen comprised peripheral blood, sampled approximately 71 weeks after starting pembrolizumab. The source is an adult with mismatch repair-deficient cancer.

The rearrangement links TRBV18 to TRBJ2-7; D gene ambiguous. V was shortened by 2 bases and J by 0 bases, with 8 bases between the two germline ends. The V gene's germline CDR1 is KGHSH and CDR2 LQKENI. The CDR3 runs to 14 residues. This CDR3 is CASSPGLSSYEQYF. In DNA form, the CDR3 reads TGTGCCAGCTCACCAGGGTTAAGCTCCTACGAGCAGTACTTC.

The J gene is TRBJ2-7, the V gene TRBV27; 9 positions agree with TRBD1. The CDR3 length is 13 residues. With V trimmed by 8 bases and J by 7 bases, 9 bases remained unmatched. The germline V gene has CDR1 MNHEY and CDR2 SMNVEV (reference sequence). This CDR3 reads CASRTWDREEQYF. The CDR3 bases are TGTGCCAGCCGGACCTGGGACAGGGAGGAGCAGTACTTC.

The J gene is TRBJ2-1, the V gene TRBV27; the D is unclear. The CDR3 loop spans 14 amino acids. Germline-derived CDR1 and CDR2 are MNHEY and SMNVEV (reference sequence). Deletions cut 3 bases from V and 0 bases from J, with 6 bases between. In nucleotides, the CDR3 is TGTGCCAGCAGTTTTGGATACTCCTACAATGAGCAGTTCTTC. This gives the protein CASSFGYSYNEQFF.